This TCR beta chain was recovered during a study of T-cell reconstitution after alpha-beta-depleted transplantation in children. In its sample, this clonotype was seen a few times. Its specificity is not known. For TCRbeta, the library was prepared with unique molecular identifiers. TCRdb reanalysed the PCR reads using MiXCR and keeps one entry per CDR3 protein. The repertoire holds some 440,000 distinct CDR3 sequences, with roughly 15% as singletons. CDR1 and CDR2 (germline): LNHDA, SQIVND (reference sequence). The CDR3 contains 19 residues. Trimming left V 1 base short and J 0 bases short, with 19 bases between. General study findings and limits: Expanded graft clones numbering several hundred reportedly gave rise to alpha-beta T cells about two months after transplant.

The rearrangement links TRBV19 to TRBJ2-4, with D possibly being TRBD1 (6 bases). The sample in question was PBMCs, mostly from graft donor cells, obtained 360 days after TCRalphabeta/CD19-depleted stem cell transplant. This receptor was identified in a boy less than two years old who had a stem cell transplant for Wiskott-Aldrich syndrome, so the T cells may come from the graft donor. The CDR3 nucleotides read TGTGCCAGTAGTATAGTGGGCAGGGGCGCCTCTCTAGCCAAAAACATTCAGTACTTC. This encodes CASSIVGRGASLAKNIQYF.